Below are 2 T cell receptor beta chains sequenced from a single sample in a study of cytomegalovirus exposure and HLA in healthy donors (dated by TCRdb to 2016 to 2017). Libraries were built with the immunoSEQ multiplex PCR assay. For the multiplex PCR, a mixture combining 60 forward primers for TCR Vbeta segments and 13 reverse primers for TCR Jbeta segments was used. Held by TCRdb, this immuneACCESS table contains in-frame sequences only and omits some clones. Under half of the omission traces to an unresolved V gene where checked; the cause of the rest is unknown. A total of roughly 120,000 clones appear in this sample, roughly 86% of them only once. The ten largest clones add up to about 1.8% of the sample. Sequenced: PBMCs. These receptors were obtained from a man in his forties in good health and CMV-seronegative.

The J gene is TRBJ2-5, the V gene TRBV10-3, with 8 bases lining up with TRBD1. In germline, CDR1 is ENHRY, CDR2 SYGVKD. Trimming cost V 4 bases and J 3 bases; bases outside gene matches: 1. This CDR3 region has 13 residues. The CDR3 coding sequence is TGTGCCATCAGTGGGACAGGGAAAGAGACCCAGTACTTC. It is translated as CAISGTGKETQYF.

This chain connects TRBV28 to TRBJ2-7, with 8 bases matching TRBD1. Germline V gene data show CDR1 as MDHEN and CDR2 as SYDVKM. V was pared by 1 base and J by 6 bases, with 5 bases of the junction left unmatched. The CDR3 runs to 14 residues. The CDR3 loop is CASSLSGGQLEQYF. DNA for the CDR3: TGTGCCAGCAGTTTATCAGGGGGCCAGCTCGAGCAGTACTTC.